One and the same sample provided the 17 T cell receptor beta chains below, sequenced in a study of immune characterization of retroperitoneal liposarcoma (dated by TCRdb to the late 2010s). The library was produced with PCR. The instrument given in TCRdb is NextSeq 500. TCRdb passed the public sequencing reads through fastp at Q25 and MiXCR, retaining productive beta sequences. Entries that share a CDR3 protein sequence are merged under the most common genes and DNA. The sample includes fewer than 11,000 distinct CDR3 sequences, with more than 25% observed a single time. About 8% of the sample is taken by the ten largest. The sequencing sample was made of tumor tissue. The receptors stem from a male donor with retroperitoneal liposarcoma.

The gene calls are TRBV28 and TRBJ2-3; 8 bases are a match to TRBD2. The J call may be in error: the DNA end matches TRBJ2-1 better. The CDR3 is made up of 17 amino acids. Germline V lookup: CDR1 MDHEN, CDR2 SYDVKM. The CDR3 coding sequence is TGTGCCAGCACCCTTTCCCTTTTCGGGACTAGTCACTACGAGCAGTTCTTC. Amino acids: CASTLSLFGTSHYEQFF.

This clonotype was recorded at least ten times. V usage is TRBV7-8 and J usage is TRBJ2-5; a weak D match, TRBD1 (6 bases). Trimming pared 3 bases from V and 3 bases from J, leaving 8 bases between. Germline V gene lookup returns CDR1 SGHVS and CDR2 FQNEAQ. The CDR3 loop spans 13 amino acids. CDR3 loop: CASSLGQKETQYF. CDR3 coding DNA: TGTGCCAGCAGCTTGGGACAAAAAGAGACCCAGTACTTC.

At least ten counts were recorded for this clonotype. This chain connects TRBV6-1 to TRBJ2-3; maybe TRBD1 (6 bases). The CDR3 has 16 amino acids. Germline V gives CDR1 MNHNS, CDR2 SASEGT. Trimming shortened V by 5 bases and J by 0 bases, and 15 bases separated the two germline ends. The CDR3 DNA is TGTGCCAGCAGTTCTTGGGACACCTCTAGCACAGATACGCAGTATTTT. It translates to CASSSWDTSSTDTQYF.

By share, this clonotype ranks as medium-sized. This rearrangement joins TRBV7-2 to TRBJ2-1, with a weak D call TRBD2 (6 bases). This CDR3 region has 17 residues. The V end was cut by 0 bases, the J end by 13 bases, with 25 bases between. The V gene's germline CDR1 is SGHTA and CDR2 FQGNSA. CDR3 bases: TGTGCCAGCAGCTTAGCGAGACTAGTTAGGGCCCAAGAGACCCAGTTCTTC. This gives the protein CASSLARLVRAQETQFF.

The chain links TRBV25-1 to TRBJ2-3, with 8 bases fitting TRBD2. The J call may be faulty, since TRBJ2-7 better matches the DNA end. The V gene's germline CDR1 is MGHDK and CDR2 SYGVNS. The CDR3 covers 15 residues. CDR3 residues: CASSEYSGRANEQYF. Here the CDR3 DNA reads TGTGCCAGCAGTGAATATTCCGGGAGGGCCAACGAGCAGTACTTC.

The rearrangement joins TRBV4-3 to TRBJ2-4, with 7 bases that match TRBD1. Germline V gene data show CDR1 as LGHNA and CDR2 as YSLEER. The CDR3 length is 15 residues. J gave up 8 bases and V 4 bases, and 11 bases lay outside the gene matches. The CDR3 loop reads CASSPLTGPDDIQYF. The CDR3 DNA is TGCGCCAGCAGCCCCCTGACAGGGCCGGATGACATTCAGTACTTC.

By proportion, this clonotype is medium-sized. The V and J genes are TRBV6-1 and TRBJ2-1, with D possibly TRBD2 on 5 matching bases. Germline loops: CDR1 MNHNS, CDR2 SASEGT. The CDR3 is 16 amino acids. V shed 7 bases and J shed 10 bases, with 26 bases lying between them. The CDR3 protein is CASKTLTYSGEYEQFF. The CDR3 region has the DNA TGTGCCAGCAAGACCTTGACCTACAGCGGCGAATACGAGCAGTTCTTC.

In its sample, this clonotype is medium-sized. The V gene is TRBV7-2, the J gene TRBJ2-1, with 9 bases matching TRBD2. Losses at the gene ends were 5 bases for V and 13 bases for J; bases not matched to a gene: 24. This CDR3 is built from 18 residues. In germline, CDR1 is SGHTA, CDR2 FQGNSA. This chain's CDR3 is CASSPRPSLAGMQETQFF. The CDR3 DNA reads TGTGCCAGCAGCCCACGCCCCTCGCTAGCGGGGATGCAAGAGACCCAGTTCTTC.

The chain links TRBV27 to TRBJ1-5; D is ambiguous. Germline V gene lookup returns CDR1 MNHEY and CDR2 SMNVEV (reference sequence). The length of the CDR3 is 13 residues. The germline V and J ends were trimmed by 5 bases and 6 bases, with 11 bases remaining between them. The CDR3 region has the DNA TGTGCCAGCAGTCCCATCTTGGGTCAGCCCCAGCATTTT. Translated: CASSPILGQPQHF.

This clonotype is judged medium-sized (0.01 to 0.1%). The chain is built from TRBV27 and TRBJ2-5; 8 bases match TRBD2. This CDR3 has 15 residues. CDR1 and CDR2 from the germline V gene are MNHEY and SMNVEV (reference sequence). V shed 6 bases and J 1 base; nucleotides not matched to a gene: 7. In DNA form, the CDR3 reads TGTGCCAGCAGATCCCACGGGGGGGCCCAAGAGACCCAGTACTTC. This sequence encodes CASRSHGGAQETQYF.

This clonotype was observed a few times. The V and J genes are TRBV27 and TRBJ2-1, with 7 bases that match TRBD2. CDR3 length equals 14 residues. Germline V gene sequence: CDR1 MNHEY, CDR2 SMNVEV (reference sequence). Losses at the gene ends were 3 bases for V and 10 bases for J; bases not matched to a gene: 9. In nucleotides, the CDR3 is TGTGCCAGCAGTTTGACTAGCTCTTCCTACGAGCAGTTCTTC. Translated, it gives CASSLTSSSYEQFF.

V and J are TRBV10-2 and TRBJ2-5; 7 nucleotides line up with TRBD1. The J call is uncertain, as TRBJ2-1 better fits the DNA end. CDR1 is WSHSY, CDR2 SAAADI, per germline. This CDR3 is built from 13 residues. CDR3 amino acids: CASHPSDRVSQFF. The CDR3 DNA is TGCGCCAGCCACCCTTCCGACAGGGTCAGTCAGTTCTTC.

This clonotype was seen only a few times. The CDR3 DNA reads TGTGCCAGCAGTGGGGGGGGTAGATCCTACAATGAGCAGTACTTC. Translating gives CASSGGGRSYNEQYF. V is TRBV27 and J is TRBJ2-1; 7 bases fit TRBD2. Matching the DNA end better, TRBJ2-7 makes the J call doubtful. CDR3 length: 15 amino acids. CDR1 and CDR2 from the germline V gene are MNHEY and SMNVEV (reference sequence).

V and J are TRBV6-1 and TRBJ2-5, with D perhaps TRBD1 (6 bases). The germline CDR1 and CDR2 sequences are MNHNS and SASEGT. The CDR3 contains 17 residues. V was cut by 6 bases and J by 0 bases, with 20 bases left in between. CDR3 nucleotide sequence: TGTGCCAGCAGCCGAATTCCGGGACACGAGAACCAAGAGACCCAGTACTTC. Translation: CASSRIPGHENQETQYF.

Notes on this clonotype: Its ends do not fully match the called genes, so a read error is possible. The chain uses TRBV10-3 and TRBJ2-7; D is ambiguous. Germline V lookup: CDR1 ENHRY, CDR2 SYGVKD. This CDR3 has 13 amino acids. In DNA form, the CDR3 reads TGTGTCATCAGTAATATTGCGATCTACGAGCAGTACTTC. It specifies CVISNIAIYEQYF.

The V gene is TRBV7-3, the J gene TRBJ2-1; a possible D gene is TRBD2 (5 bases). Germline-derived CDR1 and CDR2 are SGHTA and FQGTGA. V was trimmed by 5 bases and J by 10 bases, leaving 21 bases between them. The CDR3 has 15 amino acids. CDR3 loop: CASSPLGGKLYEQFF. In DNA form, the CDR3 reads TGTGCCAGCAGCCCCCTTGGAGGAAAGCTGTACGAGCAGTTCTTC.

Many counts were recorded for this clonotype. The V call is TRBV12-3 or TRBV12-4, the J call TRBJ2-1, with TRBD2 matching over 9 bases. The end of the DNA is better explained by TRBJ2-7, so the J call may be wrong. The CDR3 has 15 residues. CDR3 sequence: CASSPTSGTYNEQYF. In DNA, the CDR3 is TGTGCCAGCAGCCCGACTAGCGGAACCTACAATGAGCAGTACTTC.